This TCR beta chain is drawn from a study of shared T cell receptors in the human thymus. Libraries were prepared by immunoSEQ multiplex PCR; TCRdb keeps only in-frame clonotypes and omits some of them. The sample records 500,000 to 850,000 clones, approximately 89% being singletons. V was clipped by 1 base and J by 7 bases, with 20 bases between them. The CDR3 runs 17 residues. Germline V gene lookup returns CDR1 SGHTA and CDR2 FQGNSA. In addition, the sample was reused for a study of human thymus T cells. That source adds: Corrective surgery for congenital heart defects was being performed on the healthy Finnish infants who were the donors. Resections were taken during corrective heart surgery, and the thymus tissue came from these. Gene usage (both V and J) appeared biased in thymic and blood repertoires. Related studies found that unrelated individuals share highly overlapping thymic repertoires.

The receptor's source is a boy less than two years old with a congenital heart defect. V is TRBV7-2 and J is TRBJ1-5; the D is unclear. The sample comprised thymocytes. The CDR3 DNA follows: TGTGCCAGCAGCTTAGGATTGTCCAGGCCCCCCCGGCAGCCCCAGCATTTT. Translated: CASSLGLSRPPRQPQHF. Looking up the rest from reference TRBV7-2 and TRBJ1-5 gives the full variable domain: GAGVSQSPSNKVTEKGKDVELRCDPISGHTALYWYRQSLGQGLEFLIYFQGNSAPDKSGLPSDRFSAERTGGSVSTLTIQRTQQEDSAVYLCASSLGLSRPPRQPQHFGDGTRLSIL.